This TCR beta chain was captured in a study of T-cell reconstitution after alpha-beta-depleted transplantation in children. Per germline, CDR1 LGHNA and CDR2 YSLEER. CDR3 size: 17 residues. Trimming removed 0 bases from V and 1 base from J, with 14 bases in between. Unique molecular identifiers featured in how the TCRbeta library was prepared. A single record per CDR3 protein comes from TCRdb applying MiXCR to the PCR reads. The data contain roughly 420,000 distinct CDR3 sequences, about a sixth of them singletons. About this clonotype itself: Its antigen remains unidentified.

Points from the study as a whole: It was surviving recipient T cells and thymic progenitors that gave some patients high TCRbeta diversity at day 60. Newly made T cells mostly supplied T-cell counts and diversity one year after transplant. Where alpha-beta T cells came from about two months after transplant was reportedly several hundred expanded graft clones.

Sequenced here: PBMCs, mostly from graft donor cells, sampled 360 days after TCRalphabeta/CD19-depleted stem cell transplant. The receptor was derived from a boy younger than two who had a stem cell transplant for Wiskott-Aldrich syndrome, so the T cells may come from the graft donor. The J gene is TRBJ2-3, the V gene TRBV4-3; the D gene is possibly TRBD2 (7 bases). The CDR3: CASSQDLRGAGTDTQYF. CDR3 sequence (DNA): TGCGCCAGCAGCCAAGACCTCCGGGGGGCCGGCACAGATACGCAGTATTTT.